What follows are 24 T cell receptor beta chains derived from one specimen sequenced in a study of identical twins. TCRdb processed the 5' RACE reads anew with MiXCR; each CDR3 protein has one entry. The sample carries roughly 250,000 distinct CDR3 sequences, around 7% recorded once. These data also featured in a second study, about yellow fever vaccine responses in identical twins.

Sequencing input: memory (CD45RO+) T cells sorted from blood. The origin of the receptors is a woman aged 18-35 years in good health.

The chain recombines TRBV2 with TRBJ2-7; 8 bases line up with TRBD1. This CDR3 is 14 amino acids long. Germline CDR1 and CDR2: SNHLY and FYNNEI. V dropped 4 bases and J dropped 7; count of bases not matched to a gene: 9. CDR3 loop: CASSGTGTGREQYV. CDR3 bases: TGTGCCAGCAGTGGAACCGGGACAGGTAGGGAGCAGTACGTC.

This clonotype was seen a handful of times. The V gene is TRBV5-1, the J gene TRBJ2-1, with 7 bases lining up with TRBD2. J lost 5 bases, V lost 0 bases, and 5 bases had no gene match. The CDR3 length is 15 residues. CDR1 is SGHRS and CDR2 is YFSETQ in the germline V gene. CDR3 sequence: CASSLVTSSNNEQFF. The DNA of the CDR3 is TGCGCCAGCAGCTTGGTGACTAGCAGCAACAATGAGCAGTTCTTC. Complete variable domain (other parts from reference TRBV5-1 and TRBJ2-1): KAGVTQTPRYLIKTRGQQVTLSCSPISGHRSVSWYQQTPGQGLQFLFEYFSETQRNKGNFPGRFSGRQFSNSRSEMNVSTLELGDSALYLCASSLVTSSNNEQFFGPGTRLTVL.

The table lists this clonotype with many counts. The chain recombines TRBV24-1 with TRBJ2-3, with D tentatively TRBD2 (6 bases). The CDR3 runs to 12 residues. The V end lost 9 bases, the J end lost 6 bases, and 12 bases lay between the germline ends. From germline, CDR1 is KGHDR and CDR2 SFDVKD. CDR3 nucleotide sequence: TGTGCCACCGCTCCTGGGGGGGATACGCAGTATTTT. Encoded protein: CATAPGGDTQYF.

At least ten counts were recorded for this clonotype. This chain uses TRBV10-2 with TRBJ2-4; 7 positions match TRBD1. Germline CDR1 WSHSY, CDR2 SAAADI. This CDR3 is 14 amino acids long. V shed 7 bases and J 0 bases; nucleotides not matched to a gene: 3. The CDR3 region is CASNGQVAKNIQYF. As DNA, the CDR3 is TGCGCCAGCAACGGACAGGTAGCCAAAAACATTCAGTACTTC.

This clonotype was seen a few times. V and J are TRBV20-1 and TRBJ2-1; 10 bases align to TRBD2. CDR3 length equals 16 residues. V lost 0 bases and J lost 7; bases outside the gene matches: 9. Looked up from germline, CDR1 is DFQATT and CDR2 is SNEGSKA (reference sequence). The CDR3 bases are TGCAGTGCTAGAGATCTGCAGCGGGAGGGGGTTAATGAGCAGTTCTTC. This codes for CSARDLQREGVNEQFF.

There are a few counts of this clonotype. The chain carries TRBV2 and TRBJ2-7; 8 nucleotides match TRBD2. The J segment lost 7 bases and the V segment lost 8 bases, leaving 10 bases of the junction unmatched. Germline V CDR1 and CDR2: SNHLY, FYNNEI. The CDR3 length is 13 residues. The CDR3 spells CASGMREVREQYF. In DNA, the CDR3 is TGTGCCAGCGGAATGCGGGAGGTCCGGGAGCAGTACTTC.

This clonotype was seen ten or more times. V gene TRBV18 combines with J gene TRBJ2-1, with 7 bases matching TRBD2. From germline, CDR1 is KGHSH and CDR2 LQKENI. J lost 5 bases, V lost 7 bases, and 11 bases had no gene match. The CDR3 has 15 amino acids. Here the CDR3 reads CASFPLLADNNEQFF. The CDR3 DNA reads as TGTGCCAGCTTCCCCCTCCTAGCGGACAACAATGAGCAGTTCTTC.

This clonotype showed up many times. J is TRBJ2-6 and V is TRBV3-1; D is uncertain. Trimming cost V 4 bases and J 4 bases, with 8 bases left between them. Per the germline V gene, CDR1 is LGHDT and CDR2 is YNNKEL (reference sequence). The CDR3 has 14 amino acids. The CDR3 DNA follows: TGTGCCAGCAGCCCGGGCTCCGGGGCCAACGTCCTGACTTTC. This codes for CASSPGSGANVLTF.

This clonotype showed up many times. The chain is built from TRBV5-1 and TRBJ2-1; 8 bases are shared with TRBD2. V was clipped by 0 bases and J by 4 bases; unmatched bases: 3. CDR1 is SGHRS, CDR2 YFSETQ, per germline. The CDR3 loop spans 15 amino acids. Written as DNA, the CDR3 is TGCGCCAGCAGCTTGGGACTAGCGAGTTACAATGAGCAGTTCTTC. Residues: CASSLGLASYNEQFF.

This clonotype was found once. This chain joins TRBV5-6 and TRBJ2-7; D possibly matches TRBD1 or TRBD2 (6 bases each). The CDR3 length is 18 residues. Germline V lookup: CDR1 SGHDT, CDR2 YYEEEE. V lost 4 bases, J lost 4 bases, and 27 bases lay in between. This CDR3 reads CASSPGGSGRLPLYEQYV. CDR3 nucleotide sequence: TGTGCCAGCAGCCCCGGGGGCTCGGGCCGACTCCCCTTATACGAGCAGTACGTC.

This clonotype was recorded many times. The genes are TRBV10-3 and TRBJ1-3; a weak D match, TRBD1 (5 bases). Trimming took 6 bases from V and 6 from J, leaving 15 bases between them. The CDR3 extends over 14 amino acids. From germline, CDR1 is ENHRY and CDR2 SYGVKD. CDR3: CAIRTDLTENTIYF. The CDR3 coding sequence is TGTGCCATCAGGACCGACCTGACAGAAAACACCATATATTTT.

The CDR3 here is CASSTGIATYNEQFF. In nucleotides, the CDR3 is TGTGCCAGCAGTACAGGGATAGCGACCTACAATGAGCAGTTCTTC. The chain recombines TRBV2 with TRBJ2-1; tentative D call: TRBD1 (6 bases). V was trimmed by 5 bases and J by 2 bases, leaving 13 bases between them. The CDR3 extends over 15 amino acids. Germline V gene lookup returns CDR1 SNHLY and CDR2 FYNNEI.

This clonotype was observed many times. Here the CDR3 DNA reads TGTGCCAGCAGCCCCCGGGACCACTCCAATGAGCAGTTCTTC. As protein: CASSPRDHSNEQFF. The rearrangement links TRBV3-1 to TRBJ2-1; D possibly matches TRBD1 or TRBD2 (5 bases each). The CDR3 is 14 amino acids. V lost 4 bases to trimming and J lost 6 bases, with 13 bases between them. Germline values: CDR1 LGHDT, CDR2 YNNKEL (reference sequence).

This clonotype has just a few counts. V and J are TRBV7-3 and TRBJ2-1; no clear D gene. The germline CDR1 and CDR2 sequences are SGHTA and FQGTGA. V gave up 5 bases and J gave up 5 bases, with 16 bases separating them. CDR3 length: 15 residues. Written as DNA, the CDR3 is TGTGCCAGCAGCCGCGATCCGTCCGGAGACAATGAGCAGTTCTTC. As protein: CASSRDPSGDNEQFF.

The chain combines TRBV4-1 with TRBJ2-3; 7 positions match TRBD2. CDR3 length equals 16 residues. Trimming at V came to 3 bases and at J to 5 bases, leaving 11 bases not matched to a gene. Germline lookup yields CDR1 MGHRA and CDR2 YSYEKL. CDR3 nucleotides: TGCGCCAGCAGCCATGAGAGACTAGGCGGGGGAGATACGCAGTATTTT. Its protein product is CASSHERLGGGDTQYF.

In its sample, this clonotype was seen a few times. This chain connects TRBV5-1 to TRBJ2-2; D is undetermined. Trimming left V 4 bases short and J 2 bases short, with 9 bases between. CDR3 length: 14 residues. From germline, CDR1 is SGHRS and CDR2 YFSETQ. The CDR3 sequence is CASSVDGNTGELFF. In DNA, the CDR3 is TGCGCCAGCAGCGTCGACGGTAACACCGGGGAGCTGTTTTTT.

The V call is TRBV7-6, the J call TRBJ1-1, with D uncertain. In germline, CDR1 is SGHVS, CDR2 FNYEAQ. Trimming left V 2 bases short and J 0 bases short, with 10 bases between. The CDR3 length is 15 residues. CDR3 sequence: CASSLRERMNTEAFF. The CDR3 DNA follows: TGTGCCAGCAGCTTAAGAGAGAGAATGAACACTGAAGCTTTCTTT.

This clonotype was recorded at least ten times. This chain links TRBV29-1 with TRBJ2-5; a possible D gene is TRBD1 (5 bases). Looked up from germline, CDR1 is SQVTM and CDR2 is ANQGSEA. V was trimmed by 6 bases and J by 6 bases, leaving 8 bases between them. The CDR3 is made up of 10 amino acids. The CDR3 reads CSVDTQTQYF. For the CDR3, the DNA is TGCAGCGTGGACACACAGACCCAGTACTTC.

This clonotype was detected ten times or more. The chain is built from TRBV20-1 and TRBJ2-6; D ambiguous. The CDR3 covers 15 residues. Germline CDR1 DFQATT, CDR2 SNEGSKA (reference sequence). The V gene lost 0 bases and the J gene lost 2 bases, with 8 bases spanning the gap. The CDR3 loop reads CSARDRGTGANVLTF. CDR3 DNA sequence: TGCAGTGCTAGAGATCGTGGAACTGGGGCCAACGTCCTGACTTTC.

This clonotype has at least ten counts. This chain connects TRBV5-1 to TRBJ2-2, with TRBD2 matching over 8 bases. The CDR3 is made up of 16 amino acids. In germline, CDR1 is SGHRS, CDR2 YFSETQ. V was pared by 4 bases and J by 0 bases, with 5 bases of the junction left unmatched. In DNA, the CDR3 is TGCGCCAGCAGCCCGACGGGGGGGCCGAACACCGGGGAGCTGTTTTTT. As protein: CASSPTGGPNTGELFF.

V gene TRBV5-6 combines with J gene TRBJ1-1; D is unresolved. CDR1 is SGHDT, CDR2 YYEEEE, per germline. CDR3 size: 13 residues. V was clipped by 0 bases and J by 3 bases, with 6 bases between them. CDR3 loop: CASSLGVYTEAFF. CDR3 DNA: TGTGCCAGCAGCTTGGGGGTATACACTGAAGCTTTCTTT.

This chain uses TRBV12-3 or TRBV12-4 with TRBJ2-5, with D tentatively TRBD1 or TRBD2 (5 bases each). CDR3 length: 15 residues. The germline V and J ends were trimmed by 3 bases and 1 base, with 12 bases remaining between them. The CDR3 reads CASSFDAGSQETQYF. The CDR3 DNA is TGTGCCAGCAGTTTTGACGCAGGGAGCCAAGAGACCCAGTACTTC.

A few counts support this clonotype. The chain couples TRBV12-3 or TRBV12-4 to TRBJ2-3, with TRBD2 matching 9 bases. Trimming took 4 bases from V and 3 from J; bases not matched to a gene: 14. The CDR3 runs to 18 residues. The CDR3 here is CASSSRLVAGVRTDTQYF. As DNA, the CDR3 is TGTGCCAGCAGTTCCCGTCTAGTAGCGGGAGTAAGGACAGATACGCAGTATTTT.

This clonotype was counted ten times or more. J is TRBJ2-1 and V is TRBV25-1; unclear D gene. The CDR3 covers 12 residues. CDR1 is MGHDK, CDR2 SYGVNS, per germline. The V end was cut by 5 bases, the J end by 4 bases, with 6 bases between. Written as DNA, the CDR3 is TGTGCCAGCAGTAAGTTATACAATGAGCAGTTCTTC. Translated: CASSKLYNEQFF.